This record looks at one T cell receptor beta chain sequence and its context. Antigen unknown. The sample belongs to a study of cytomegalovirus exposure and HLA in healthy donors. Notes on the study in general: Reported performance of the classifier showed diagnosis of cytomegalovirus status with high specificity and sensitivity.

PCR amplification relied on 60 Vbeta primers (plus 13 Jbeta primers). TCRdb's copy holds only in-frame clones and misses some; the assay was immunoSEQ multiplex PCR. The data hold about 130,000 clones, with roughly four fifths observed a single time. This sequence originates from a woman between 40 and 50 years old in good health and CMV-seropositive. Sample: PBMCs.

The CDR3 sequence is CATSSYRGPYNEQFF. CDR3 coding DNA: TGTGCCACCAGCAGCTACAGGGGACCCTACAATGAGCAGTTCTTC. J is TRBJ2-1 and V is TRBV15; 7 bases map to TRBD1. Per the germline V gene, CDR1 is LNHNV and CDR2 is YYDKDF (reference sequence). Trimming cost V 3 bases and J 2 bases; bases outside gene matches: 4. The CDR3 is 15 amino acids.